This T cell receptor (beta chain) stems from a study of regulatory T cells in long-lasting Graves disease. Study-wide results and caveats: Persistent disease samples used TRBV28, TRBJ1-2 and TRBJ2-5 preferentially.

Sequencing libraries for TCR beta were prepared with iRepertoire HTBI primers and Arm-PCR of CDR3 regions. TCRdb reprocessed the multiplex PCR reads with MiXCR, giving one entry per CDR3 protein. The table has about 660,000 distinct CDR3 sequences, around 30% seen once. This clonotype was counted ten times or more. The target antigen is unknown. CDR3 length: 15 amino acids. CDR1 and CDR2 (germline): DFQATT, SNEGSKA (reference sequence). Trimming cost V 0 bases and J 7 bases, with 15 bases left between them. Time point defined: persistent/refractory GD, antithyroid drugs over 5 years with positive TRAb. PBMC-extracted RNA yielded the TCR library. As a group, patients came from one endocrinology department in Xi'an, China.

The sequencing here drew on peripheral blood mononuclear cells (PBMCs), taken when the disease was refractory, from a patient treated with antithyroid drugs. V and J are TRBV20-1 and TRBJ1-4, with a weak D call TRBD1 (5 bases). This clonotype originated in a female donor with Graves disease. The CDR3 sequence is CSAREGRGPGEKLFF. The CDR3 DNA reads TGCAGTGCTAGAGAGGGGCGCGGGCCGGGTGAAAAACTGTTTTTT.